The TCR beta chain described here comes from a study of blood T cell repertoires in COVID-19. Sequenced by immunoSEQ multiplex PCR; TCRdb stores in-frame clones only, minus some. The sample lists approximately 300,000 clones; around 84% were seen once. Sequenced input: PBMCs or T cells enriched from blood (not recorded which). This TCR was sampled from a woman in her 30s who had been exposed to COVID-19.

In nucleotides, the CDR3 is TGCGCCAGCAGCTTGGCCGTAGAGGGTCGGACTGAAGCTTTCTTT. It codes for CASSLAVEGRTEAFF. The rearrangement joins TRBV5-1 to TRBJ1-1, with D hard to call. The CDR3 is 15 residues long. The germline gives CDR1 SGHRS, CDR2 YFSETQ. Between the trimmed V and J ends, which lost 0 bases and 5 bases, there was a span of 14 bases.